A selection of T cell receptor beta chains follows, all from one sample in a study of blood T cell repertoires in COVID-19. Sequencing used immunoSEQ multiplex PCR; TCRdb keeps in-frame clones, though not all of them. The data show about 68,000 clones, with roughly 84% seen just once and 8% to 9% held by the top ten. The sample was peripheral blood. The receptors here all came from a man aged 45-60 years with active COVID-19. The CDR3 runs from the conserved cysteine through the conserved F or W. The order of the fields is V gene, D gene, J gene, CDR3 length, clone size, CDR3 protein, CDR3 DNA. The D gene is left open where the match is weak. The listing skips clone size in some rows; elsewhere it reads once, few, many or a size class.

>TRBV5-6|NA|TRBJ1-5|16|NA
CASSLGAGAYNQPQHF
TGTGCCAGCAGCTTGGGAGCGGGGGCGTACAATCAGCCCCAGCATTTT
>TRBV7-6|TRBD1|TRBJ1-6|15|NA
CASSLGGQGNSPLHF
TGTGCCAGCAGCTTAGGAGGACAGGGGAATTCACCCCTCCACTTT
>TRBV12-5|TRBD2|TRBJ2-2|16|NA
CASGLSLAGLTGELFF
TGTGCTAGTGGTTTGAGTCTAGCGGGCCTCACCGGGGAGCTGTTTTTT
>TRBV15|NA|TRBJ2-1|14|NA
CATSLSSPRNEQFF
TGTGCCACCTCGCTTAGCAGCCCAAGAAATGAGCAGTTCTTC
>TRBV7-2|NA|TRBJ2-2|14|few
CASRWTPGPGELFF
TGTGCCAGCAGATGGACTCCCGGCCCCGGGGAGCTGTTTTTT
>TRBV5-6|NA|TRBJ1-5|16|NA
CASSLVSSSGSQPQHF
TGTGCCAGCAGCTTGGTAAGTTCCAGTGGCAGTCAGCCCCAGCATTTT
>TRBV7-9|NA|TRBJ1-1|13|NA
CASSLDTNTEAFF
TGTGCCAGCAGTTTGGACACGAACACTGAAGCTTTCTTT
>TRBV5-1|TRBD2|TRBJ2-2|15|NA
CASRTTSGTGGELFF
TGCGCCAGCAGGACGACTAGCGGTACGGGCGGGGAGCTGTTTTTT
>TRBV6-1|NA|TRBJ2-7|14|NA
CASSEVGRGEEQYF
TGTGCCAGCAGTGAAGTAGGAAGGGGCGAAGAGCAGTACTTC
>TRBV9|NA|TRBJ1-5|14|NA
CASSPTFRNQPQHF
TGTGCCAGCAGCCCCACTTTTCGCAATCAGCCCCAGCATTTT
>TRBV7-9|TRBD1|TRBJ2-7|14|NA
CASSFRTGDYEQYF
TGTGCCAGCAGCTTTAGGACAGGGGACTACGAGCAGTACTTC
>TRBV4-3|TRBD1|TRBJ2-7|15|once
CASSQDWTGYHEQYF
TGCGCCAGCAGCCAAGACTGGACAGGGTACCACGAGCAGTACTTC
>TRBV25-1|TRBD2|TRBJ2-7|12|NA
CASGAGAHEQYF
TGTGCCAGTGGAGCGGGAGCCCACGAGCAGTACTTC
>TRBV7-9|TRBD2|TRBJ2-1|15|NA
CASSPPSGLAGHQFF
TGTGCCAGCAGCCCTCCGTCCGGACTAGCGGGACATCAGTTCTTC
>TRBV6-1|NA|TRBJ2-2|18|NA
CASSEAPGRGGRAGELFF
TGTGCCAGCAGTGAAGCTCCGGGCAGGGGCGGCAGGGCCGGGGAGCTGTTTTTT
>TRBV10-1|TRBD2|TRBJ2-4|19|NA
CATPVLEASGGENKNIQYF
TGCGCCACCCCCGTCCTAGAGGCTAGCGGGGGGGAGAATAAAAACATTCAGTACTTC
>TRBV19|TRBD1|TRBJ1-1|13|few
CASSPRQGVEAFF
TGTGCCAGTAGTCCAAGACAGGGGGTTGAAGCTTTCTTT
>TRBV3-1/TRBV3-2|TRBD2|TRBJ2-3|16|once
CASSPIAGGLIDTQYF
TGTGCCAGCAGCCCCATAGCGGGAGGGCTGATAGATACGCAGTATTTT
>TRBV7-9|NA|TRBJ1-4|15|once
CASSLAGLANEKLFF
TGTGCCAGCAGCTTAGCGGGCCTCGCTAATGAAAAACTGTTTTTT
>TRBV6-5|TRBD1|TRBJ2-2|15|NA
CASSKGQSNTGELFF
TGTGCCAGCAGTAAGGGACAGTCCAACACCGGGGAGCTGTTTTTT
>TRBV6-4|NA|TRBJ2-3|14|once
CASSDGTVTDTQYF
TGTGCCAGCAGTGACGGGACTGTGACAGATACGCAGTATTTT
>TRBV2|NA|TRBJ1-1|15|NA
CASSFTGVLNTEAFF
TGTGCCAGCAGTTTTACCGGAGTTCTAAACACTGAAGCTTTCTTT
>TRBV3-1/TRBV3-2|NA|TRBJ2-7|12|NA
CASSQAISEQYF
TGTGCCAGCAGCCAAGCCATTTCCGAGCAGTACTTC
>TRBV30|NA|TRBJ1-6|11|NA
CAWSAGSPLHF
TGTGCCTGGAGTGCCGGGTCACCCCTCCACTTT
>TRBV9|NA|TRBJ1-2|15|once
CASSVEEGRAYGYTF
TGTGCCAGCAGCGTAGAGGAAGGCAGGGCCTATGGCTACACCTTC
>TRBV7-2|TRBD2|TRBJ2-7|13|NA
CASSLVLADEQYF
TGTGCCAGCAGCTTAGTTCTAGCGGACGAGCAGTACTTC
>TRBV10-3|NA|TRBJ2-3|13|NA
CATGDYNTDTQYF
TGTGCCACAGGGGATTATAACACAGATACGCAGTATTTT
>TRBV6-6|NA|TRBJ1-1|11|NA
CAIVRGSEAFF
TGTGCCATCGTCCGAGGGTCTGAAGCTTTCTTT
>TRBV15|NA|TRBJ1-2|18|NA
CATSQRILAGDSNYGYTF
TGTGCCACCAGCCAGAGAATCCTGGCGGGAGACTCTAACTATGGCTACACCTTC
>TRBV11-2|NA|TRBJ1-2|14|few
CASSPRTGVYGYTF
TGTGCCAGCAGCCCTAGGACGGGGGTCTATGGCTACACCTTC
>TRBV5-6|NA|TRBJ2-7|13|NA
CASSLQGYYEQYF
TGTGCCAGCAGCTTACAGGGATACTACGAGCAGTACTTC
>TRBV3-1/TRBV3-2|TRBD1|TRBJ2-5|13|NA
CASRRAGGETQYF
TGTGCCAGCAGGAGGGCAGGGGGAGAGACCCAGTACTTC
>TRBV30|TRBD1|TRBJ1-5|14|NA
CAWSGGQENQPQHF
TGTGCCTGGAGCGGAGGACAGGAGAATCAGCCCCAGCATTTT
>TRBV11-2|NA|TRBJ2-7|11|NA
CASTQVDEQYF
TGTGCCAGCACCCAGGTGGACGAGCAGTACTTC
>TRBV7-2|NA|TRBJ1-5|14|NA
CASSNVYSNQPQHF
TGTGCCAGCAGCAACGTCTATAGCAATCAGCCCCAGCATTTT
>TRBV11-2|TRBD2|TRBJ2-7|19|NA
CASSWGELAGGLRSYEQYF
TGTGCCAGCAGCTGGGGGGAGTTAGCGGGAGGGTTACGGTCCTACGAGCAGTACTTC
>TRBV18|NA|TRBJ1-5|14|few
CASSLQGNNQPQHF
TGTGCCAGCTCGCTACAGGGTAACAATCAGCCCCAGCATTTT
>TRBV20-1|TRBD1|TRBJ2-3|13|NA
CSASRQGADTQYF
TGCAGTGCTAGTCGGCAGGGGGCAGATACGCAGTATTTT
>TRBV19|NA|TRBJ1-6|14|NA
CATTTDRSGSPLHF
TGTGCCACCACCACGGACAGATCGGGTTCACCCCTCCACTTT
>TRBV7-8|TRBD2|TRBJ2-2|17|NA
CASSPLAGDYNTGELFF
TGTGCCAGCAGCCCGCTTGCGGGAGATTACAACACCGGGGAGCTGTTTTTT
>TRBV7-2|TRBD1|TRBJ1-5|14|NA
CASSRQGSNQPQHF
TGTGCCAGCAGCAGACAGGGATCCAATCAGCCCCAGCATTTT
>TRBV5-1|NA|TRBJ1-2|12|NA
CASSPGLHGYTF
TGCGCCAGCAGCCCGGGACTCCATGGCTACACCTTC
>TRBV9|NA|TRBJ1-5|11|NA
CAREGNQPQHF
TGTGCCAGAGAGGGCAATCAGCCCCAGCATTTT
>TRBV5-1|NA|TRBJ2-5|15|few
CASSPMGFRGETQYF
TGCGCCAGCAGCCCCATGGGCTTCAGGGGAGAGACCCAGTACTTC
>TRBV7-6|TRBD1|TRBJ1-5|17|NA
CASSPTPGQGAHQPQHF
TGTGCCAGCAGCCCCACCCCGGGACAGGGGGCACATCAGCCCCAGCATTTT
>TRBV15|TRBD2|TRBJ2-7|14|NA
CATSTRTSGSEQYF
TGTGCCACCAGTACCCGGACTAGCGGGAGCGAGCAGTACTTC
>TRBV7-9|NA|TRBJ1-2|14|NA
CASRTLETGYGYTF
TGTGCCAGCCGCACCCTTGAAACAGGCTATGGCTACACCTTC
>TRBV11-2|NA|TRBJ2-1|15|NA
CASSLFGGSYNEQFF
TGTGCCAGCAGCTTGTTCGGTGGTTCCTACAATGAGCAGTTCTTC
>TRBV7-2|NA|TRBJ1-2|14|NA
CATEPGPGSGGYTF
TGTGCCACCGAACCTGGGCCCGGATCCGGTGGCTACACCTTC
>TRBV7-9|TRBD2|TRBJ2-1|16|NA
CASSLPLAGANNEQFF
TGTGCCAGCAGCCTCCCTCTAGCGGGGGCCAACAATGAGCAGTTCTTC
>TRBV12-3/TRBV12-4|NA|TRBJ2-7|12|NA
CASRGPGGEQYF
TGTGCCAGCAGAGGCCCCGGCGGCGAGCAGTACTTC
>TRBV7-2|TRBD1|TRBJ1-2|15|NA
CASSLGPGQGYGYTF
TGTGCCAGCAGCTTAGGCCCGGGACAGGGATATGGCTACACCTTC
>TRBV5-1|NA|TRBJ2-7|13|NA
CASSLGANYEQYF
TGCGCCAGCAGCTTGGGGGCAAACTACGAGCAGTACTTC
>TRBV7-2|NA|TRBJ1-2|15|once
CASSPARADRGGYTF
TGTGCCAGCAGCCCTGCAAGGGCGGACCGGGGTGGCTACACCTTC